This TCR beta chain emerged from a study of T cell repertoires in cytomegalovirus infection. The ends lost 6 bases at V and 6 bases at J; junction bases unmatched: 4. There are 13 residues in the CDR3. Per germline, CDR1 SGDLS and CDR2 YYNGEE. TCRdb reprocessed the reads with MiXCR, giving one entry per CDR3 protein. The sample contains roughly 920,000 distinct CDR3 sequences, more than 25% of which appear only once. With respect to this clonotype: The antigen is undetermined.

Study-level points and caveats: Predominance within the ex vivo response was attributable to HLA-C-restricted CMV-specific TCR beta clonotypes.

The chain employs TRBV9 and TRBJ2-1; TRBD2 aligns across 9 bases. The sequence came from a human donor in good health (CMV status not recorded). Some clones in this sample may be carry-over from other donors' samples. Here the sequenced sample was cultured CD8+ T cells from PBMCs, taken from culture after CMV antigen stimulation. CDR3 in amino acids: CASNGSGGNEQFF. In nucleotides, the CDR3 is TGTGCCAGCAATGGTAGCGGGGGCAATGAGCAGTTCTTC.